The 8 T cell receptor beta chains listed next were all sequenced from one sample in a study of OX40 agonist ivuxolimab in advanced cancers. The assay was immunoSEQ multiplex PCR, and TCRdb's table has in-frame clones only and misses some. The table lists 70,000 or so clones, around 91% of them singletons, with roughly 0.94% in the top ten. The sample consisted of CD4+ or CD8+ T cells sorted from blood, taken in a trial of the OX40 agonist ivuxolimab. The source of these receptors is an adult with an advanced solid tumor such as melanoma, head and neck, liver or kidney cancer.

J is TRBJ2-1 and V is TRBV7-9, with unresolved D. Between the trimmed V and J ends, which lost 5 bases and 4 bases, there was a span of 15 bases. CDR3 length equals 15 residues. Germline CDR1 and CDR2: SEHNR and FQNEAQ (reference sequence). The CDR3 loop is CASSTRLSDYNEQFF. DNA for the CDR3: TGTGCCAGCAGCACAAGACTCTCCGATTACAATGAGCAGTTCTTC.

The rearrangement joins TRBV7-8 to TRBJ1-5; weak D call: TRBD1 (5 bases). CDR1 and CDR2 from the germline V gene are SGHVS and FQNEAQ. The length of the CDR3 is 16 residues. V lost 5 bases and J lost 5, with 19 bases in between. Here the CDR3 DNA reads TGTGCCAGCAGCCCCCGATTAACGGGGGGGGATCAGCCCCAGCATTTT. It is translated as CASSPRLTGGDQPQHF.

The rearrangement joins TRBV10-3 to TRBJ1-2; 8 bases are shared with TRBD1. Germline CDR1 ENHRY, CDR2 SYGVKD. The CDR3 loop spans 14 amino acids. J was trimmed by 1 base and V by 8 bases; bases with no gene match: 6. CDR3 DNA sequence: TGTGCCATCGGACAGGACAGGGATAACTATGGCTACACCTTC. This sequence encodes CAIGQDRDNYGYTF.

This clone was seen a few times. The rearrangement links TRBV7-3 to TRBJ2-1, with TRBD2 matching 9 bases. CDR3 size: 18 residues. V shed 5 bases, J shed 3 bases, and the junction held 14 bases outside the gene matches. Germline CDR1 is SGHTA and CDR2 is FQGTGA. The DNA for the CDR3 is TGTGCCAGCAGCCCGCACCAAAATAGCGGGAGCTTCTACAATGAGCAGTTCTTC. Translated: CASSPHQNSGSFYNEQFF.

The rearrangement uses TRBV28 and TRBJ1-5; D not resolved. Trimming pared 2 bases from V and 5 bases from J, leaving 22 bases between. Germline CDR1 and CDR2: MDHEN and SYDVKM. This CDR3 spans 18 amino acids. CDR3 region: CASSLKRWQAIRDQPQHF. CDR3 DNA sequence: TGTGCCAGCAGTTTAAAGAGGTGGCAGGCTATTAGGGATCAGCCCCAGCATTTT. Using reference TRBV28 and TRBJ1-5 for the parts outside the CDR3, the full variable domain is DVKVTQSSRYLVKRTGEKVFLECVQDMDHENMFWYRQDPGLGLRLIYFSYDVKMKEKGDIPEGYSVSREKKERFSLILESASTNQTSMYLCASSLKRWQAIRDQPQHFGDGTRLSIL.

The V call is TRBV29-1, the J call TRBJ2-5; TRBD1 matches 8 bases. Trimming took 7 bases from V and 0 from J; bases not matched to a gene: 1. Per the germline V gene, CDR1 is SQVTM and CDR2 is ANQGSEA. The length of the CDR3 is 12 residues. CDR3 DNA: TGCAGCGGGGGACAGGACCAAGAGACCCAGTACTTC. Translating gives CSGGQDQETQYF.

The rearrangement uses TRBV21-1 and TRBJ2-7; the table gives TRBD2 as D, unverified against the DNA. TRBV21-1 represents a pseudogene. The CDR3 runs to 12 residues. In nucleotides, the CDR3 is TGTGCCAGCAGCAAAGCGCGCTACGAGCAGTACTTC. Protein product: CASSKARYEQYF.

CDR3 region: CASRIARQGVVDKNIQYF. The CDR3 nucleotides are TGTGCCAGCAGAATAGCGAGACAGGGGGTTGTAGACAAAAACATTCAGTACTTC. The V call is TRBV21-1, the J call TRBJ2-4; TRBD1 is taken as the D call from the table, unchecked against the DNA. TRBV21-1 constitutes a pseudogene. The CDR3 totals 18 residues.